This T cell receptor (beta chain) was observed in a study of graft-versus-host responses after intestinal transplantation. Note on this clone: Its antigen remains unknown.

Germline V gives CDR1 LGHNT, CDR2 FRNRAP. This CDR3 region has 17 residues. Trimming took 6 bases from V and 1 from J; bases not matched to a gene: 12. Points from the study as a whole: Some patients had graft-donor T cell macrochimerism. In their allografts, the ratios of graft-versus-host to host-versus-graft T cell clones were high.

Using immunoSEQ multiplex PCR, the repertoire was profiled, and TCRdb retains in-frame clones only, with some absent. The table shows tens of thousands of clones, with about 95% occurring only once. The J gene is TRBJ2-3, the V gene TRBV12-5, with 8 bases identical to TRBD1. The input for sequencing was unstimulated CD4+ T cells sorted from spleen or lymph node cells, taken before transplant. The receptor's source is a human donor who was the organ donor for an intestinal transplant. The CDR3 nucleotides read TGTGCTAGTGGGCACCCACGATCGGGACAGGGCACAGATACGCAGTATTTT. It codes for CASGHPRSGQGTDTQYF.